The 18 T cell receptor beta chains below all came from one sample that was sequenced in a study of T-cell reconstitution after alpha-beta-depleted transplantation in children (dated by TCRdb to about 2016). The treatment or condition label, as the study defines it: allogeneic hematopoietic cell transplantation with graft depleted of TCRalphabeta T cells and CD19 B cells. Library preparation used PCR. The listed sequencing device is Illumina HiSeq 2500. Molecular barcoding was employed in the preparation of TCR libraries, with unique molecular identifiers being used to normalize TCRbeta repertoire quantification. TCRdb took the public reads, trimmed them with fastp at Q25, ran MiXCR for clone calling and kept in-frame beta chains. Identical CDR3 protein sequences are pooled into one entry, listed with their most common genes and DNA. The sample yields almost 600,000 distinct CDR3 sequences; 25% to 30% were counted once. Together, the top ten hold about 35% of the sample.

The sample here was PBMCs, taken before TCRalphabeta/CD19-depleted stem cell transplant. Source of these receptors: a boy in the first two years of life with Wiskott-Aldrich syndrome, due to receive a stem cell transplant.

This chain links TRBV27 with TRBJ2-2; D is unclear. Germline V gene data show CDR1 as MNHEY and CDR2 as SMNVEV (reference sequence). V was cut by 1 base and J by 2 bases, with 14 bases left in between. The CDR3 contains 17 residues. As DNA, the CDR3 is TGTGCCAGCAGTTTATTAGCTAAGACCTTTAACACCGGGGAGCTGTTTTTT. Residues: CASSLLAKTFNTGELFF.

The genes are TRBV20-1 and TRBJ2-3; a possible D gene is TRBD2 (5 bases). V lost 6 bases, J lost 2 bases, and 15 bases lay in between. The CDR3 length is 14 residues. Germline loops: CDR1 DFQATT, CDR2 SNEGSKA (reference sequence). This CDR3 is CSAVAYSPTDTQYF. The CDR3 DNA sequence: TGCAGTGCAGTAGCGTATTCTCCCACAGATACGCAGTATTTT.

This clonotype has only a few counts. The chain is built from TRBV4-2 and TRBJ2-1, with a tentative D call TRBD2 (6 bases). CDR3 length: 18 residues. The V and J ends lost 4 bases and 4 bases respectively, with 23 bases between them. Germline V lookup: CDR1 LGHNA, CDR2 YNFKEQ. CDR3 DNA sequence: TGTGCCAGCAGCCCTCCCCTCGGAGCGGGCAGTGGGTACAATGAGCAGTTCTTC. This translates into CASSPPLGAGSGYNEQFF.

This chain uses TRBV11-2 with TRBJ2-7, with D tentatively TRBD1 or TRBD2 (5 bases each). V was trimmed by 7 bases and J by 10 bases, leaving 17 bases between them. This CDR3 comprises 12 residues. The germline V gene has CDR1 SGHAT and CDR2 FQNNGV. The DNA of the CDR3 is TGTGCCAGCACCAAACCGGGACCTAAACAGTACTTC. Translated, it gives CASTKPGPKQYF. The full variable domain, its missing parts supplied by reference TRBV11-2 and TRBJ2-7, is EAGVAQSPRYKIIEKRQSVAFWCNPISGHATLYWYQQILGQGPKLLIQFQNNGVVDDSQLPKDRFSAERLKGVDSTLKIQPAKLEDSAVYLCASTKPGPKQYFGPGTRLTVT.

This clonotype came up a few times. The chain carries TRBV28 and TRBJ1-1; the match to TRBD1 covers 8 bases. The CDR3 is 15 amino acids. Per the germline V gene, CDR1 is MDHEN and CDR2 is SYDVKM. Germline trimming cut 6 bases from V and 1 base from J; bases unmatched to any gene: 7. The DNA for the CDR3 is TGTGCCAGCAGGCCCGGACAGGGAGAGAACACTGAAGCTTTCTTT. It encodes CASRPGQGENTEAFF.

The chain has TRBV2 and TRBJ2-1; D ambiguous. The CDR3 loop spans 14 amino acids. The V gene lost 4 bases and the J gene lost 3 bases, with 10 bases spanning the gap. CDR1 is SNHLY and CDR2 is FYNNEI in the germline V gene. DNA for the CDR3: TGTGCCAGCAGTGCTTTGGGTGGCTACAATGAGCAGTTCTTC. Translation gives CASSALGGYNEQFF.

Comment on this clonotype: At one end, the junction sequence differs from germline, possibly due to a read error. This sequence joins TRBV5-1 and TRBJ1-1, with 9 bases that match TRBD1. Germline CDR1 SGHRS, CDR2 YFSETQ. This CDR3 is built from 16 residues. The CDR3 reads CASSLAWTGANAEAFF. CDR3 sequence (DNA): TGCGCCAGCAGCTTGGCCTGGACAGGGGCGAACGCTGAAGCTTTCTTT.

This chain uses TRBV7-8 with TRBJ2-2, with D tentatively TRBD1 (6 bases). Germline V gives CDR1 SGHVS, CDR2 FQNEAQ. V was trimmed by 2 bases and J by 6 bases, leaving 10 bases between them. The CDR3 runs to 14 residues. The DNA of the CDR3 is TGTGCCAGCAGCTTATTAAGGGGGTCCGGGGAGCTGTTTTTT. Translating gives CASSLLRGSGELFF.

The V gene is TRBV5-1, the J gene TRBJ2-5; 9 bases agree with TRBD2. This CDR3 comprises 16 residues. V gave up 2 bases and J gave up 5 bases; unmatched junction bases: 10. Germline V gene sequence: CDR1 SGHRS, CDR2 YFSETQ. DNA for the CDR3: TGCGCCAGCAGCTTTATTGCGGGAGGGCCTGAGGAGACCCAGTACTTC. Translating it yields CASSFIAGGPEETQYF.

This clonotype was counted a few times. This sequence joins TRBV25-1 and TRBJ2-7; 12 bases are shared with TRBD1. Germline V lookup: CDR1 MGHDK, CDR2 SYGVNS. Trimming took 4 bases from V and 2 from J; bases not matched to a gene: 15. The CDR3 runs to 19 residues. For the CDR3, the DNA is TGTGCCAGCAGTGCCGCGCCGGGACAGGGGGCTAGCCATACCTACGAGCAGTACTTC. Encoded protein: CASSAAPGQGASHTYEQYF.

The chain recombines TRBV5-1 with TRBJ2-1, with D uncertain. Trimming cost V 4 bases and J 5 bases, with 13 bases left between them. CDR3 size: 14 residues. Per the germline V gene, CDR1 is SGHRS and CDR2 is YFSETQ. The DNA of the CDR3 is TGCGCCAGCAGCCTGATTTTAAGCGACAATGAGCAGTTCTTC. Translating it yields CASSLILSDNEQFF.

The V call is TRBV9, the J call TRBJ2-1; weak D call: TRBD1 (6 bases). Per the germline V gene, CDR1 is SGDLS and CDR2 is YYNGEE. V lost 4 bases to trimming and J lost 4 bases, with 12 bases between them. The CDR3 sequence is 14 residues long. The CDR3 DNA follows: TGTGCCAGCAGCCGCAGGGGCCAATACAATGAGCAGTTCTTC. Translation: CASSRRGQYNEQFF.

A few counts support this clonotype. The rearrangement uses TRBV12-3 or TRBV12-4 and TRBJ2-2, with 13 bases identical to TRBD2. The CDR3 runs 14 residues. Unmatched junction bases numbered 5, after V lost 8 bases and J lost 8 bases. CDR3 in DNA: TGTGCCAGCGAAACTAGCGGGAGGGAGGGGGAGCTGTTTTTT. Amino acid sequence: CASETSGREGELFF.

The chain combines TRBV25-1 with TRBJ2-1, with 13 bases matching TRBD2. V was clipped by 4 bases and J by 8 bases; unmatched bases: 11. Germline V lookup: CDR1 MGHDK, CDR2 SYGVNS. The CDR3 sequence is 17 residues long. The CDR3 protein is CASSGSWTSGSKHEQFF. The CDR3 DNA sequence: TGTGCCAGCAGTGGTTCTTGGACTAGCGGGAGTAAGCATGAGCAGTTCTTC. Supplemented by reference TRBV25-1 and TRBJ2-1, the full variable domain reads EADIYQTPRYLVIGTGKKITLECSQTMGHDKMYWYQQDPGMELHLIHYSYGVNSTEKGDLSSESTVSRIRTEHFPLTLESARPSHTSQYLCASSGSWTSGSKHEQFFGPGTRLTVL.

The chain uses TRBV7-2 and TRBJ1-3, with D perhaps TRBD1 (6 bases). Germline CDR1 SGHTA, CDR2 FQGNSA. V was clipped by 2 bases and J by 2 bases, with 10 bases between them. The CDR3 has 15 residues. CDR3 sequence reads: CASSLKTGTGNTIYF. The CDR3 bases are TGTGCCAGCAGCTTAAAGACAGGCACTGGAAACACCATATATTTT.

This clonotype appeared a few times. The chain joins TRBV7-8 to TRBJ2-2; unclear D gene. The CDR3 totals 12 residues. Germline V gene sequence: CDR1 SGHVS, CDR2 FQNEAQ. Trimming cost V 5 bases and J 3 bases, with 4 bases left between them. The CDR3 protein is CASSRYTGELFF. CDR3 nucleotides: TGTGCCAGCAGCCGATACACCGGGGAGCTGTTTTTT.

The chain carries TRBV11-2 and TRBJ2-1; the match to TRBD2 covers 7 bases. CDR3 length: 12 residues. CDR1 is SGHAT and CDR2 is FQNNGV in the germline V gene. Unmatched junction bases numbered 6, after V lost 5 bases and J lost 11 bases. The CDR3 spells CASSRGVPKQFF. CDR3 DNA sequence: TGTGCCAGCAGCCGGGGGGTGCCGAAGCAGTTCTTC. The full variable domain, in which reference TRBV11-2 and TRBJ2-1 provide the parts outside the CDR3, is EAGVAQSPRYKIIEKRQSVAFWCNPISGHATLYWYQQILGQGPKLLIQFQNNGVVDDSQLPKDRFSAERLKGVDSTLKIQPAKLEDSAVYLCASSRGVPKQFFGPGTRLTVL.

This clonotype came up a few times. The V call is TRBV6-2 or TRBV6-3, the J call TRBJ2-5; D gene uncertain. This CDR3 comprises 15 residues. Per the germline V gene, CDR1 is MNHEY and CDR2 is SVGEGT. Trimming pared 2 bases from V and 1 base from J, leaving 11 bases between. Written as DNA, the CDR3 is TGTGCCAGCAGTTACCAAAAACGACCCCAAGAGACCCAGTACTTC. This encodes CASSYQKRPQETQYF.